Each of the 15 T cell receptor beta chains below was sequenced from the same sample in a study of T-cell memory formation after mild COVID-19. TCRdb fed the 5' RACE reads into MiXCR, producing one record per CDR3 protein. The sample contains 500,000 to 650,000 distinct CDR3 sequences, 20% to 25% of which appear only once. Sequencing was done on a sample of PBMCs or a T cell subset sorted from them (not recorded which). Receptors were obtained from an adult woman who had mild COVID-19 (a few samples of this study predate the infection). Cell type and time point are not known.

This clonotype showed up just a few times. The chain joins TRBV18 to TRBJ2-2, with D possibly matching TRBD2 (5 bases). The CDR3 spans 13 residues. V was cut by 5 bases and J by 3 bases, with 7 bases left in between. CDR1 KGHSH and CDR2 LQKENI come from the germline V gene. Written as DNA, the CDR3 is TGTGCCAGCTCAGCGGGCGACACCGGGGAGCTGTTTTTT. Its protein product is CASSAGDTGELFF.

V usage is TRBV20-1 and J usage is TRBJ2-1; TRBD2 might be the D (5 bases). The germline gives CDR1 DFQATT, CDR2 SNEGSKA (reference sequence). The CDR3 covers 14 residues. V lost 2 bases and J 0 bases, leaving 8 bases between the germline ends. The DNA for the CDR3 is TGCAGTGCTAGACGGGGAGCCTCCTACAATGAGCAGTTCTTC. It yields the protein CSARRGASYNEQFF.

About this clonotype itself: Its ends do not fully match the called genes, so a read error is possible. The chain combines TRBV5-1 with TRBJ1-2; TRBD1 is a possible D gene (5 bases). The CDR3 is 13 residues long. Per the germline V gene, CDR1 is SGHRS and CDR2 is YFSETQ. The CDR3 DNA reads TGCGCCAGCAGCTTGGCCGGGGACGGTGGCTACATCTTC. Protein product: CASSLAGDGGYIF.

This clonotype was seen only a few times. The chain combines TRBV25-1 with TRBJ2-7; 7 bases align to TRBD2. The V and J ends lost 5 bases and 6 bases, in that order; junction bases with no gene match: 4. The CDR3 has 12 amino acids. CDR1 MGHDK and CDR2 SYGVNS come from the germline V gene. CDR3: CASSPSGIEQYF. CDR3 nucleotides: TGTGCCAGCAGTCCCAGCGGGATCGAGCAGTACTTC.

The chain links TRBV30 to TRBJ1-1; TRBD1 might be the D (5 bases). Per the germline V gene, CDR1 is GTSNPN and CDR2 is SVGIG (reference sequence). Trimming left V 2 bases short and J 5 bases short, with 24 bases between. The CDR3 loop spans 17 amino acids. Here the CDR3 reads CAWSITGTVLGGTEAFF. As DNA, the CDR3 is TGTGCCTGGAGTATCACCGGGACGGTGCTTGGAGGGACTGAAGCTTTCTTT.

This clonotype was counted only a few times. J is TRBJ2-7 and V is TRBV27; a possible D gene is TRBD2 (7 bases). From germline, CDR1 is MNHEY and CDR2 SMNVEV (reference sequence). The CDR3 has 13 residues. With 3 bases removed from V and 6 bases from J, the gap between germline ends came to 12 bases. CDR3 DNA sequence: TGTGCCAGCAGTTTGGTAAGGGGGGGCGAGCAGTACTTC. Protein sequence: CASSLVRGGEQYF.

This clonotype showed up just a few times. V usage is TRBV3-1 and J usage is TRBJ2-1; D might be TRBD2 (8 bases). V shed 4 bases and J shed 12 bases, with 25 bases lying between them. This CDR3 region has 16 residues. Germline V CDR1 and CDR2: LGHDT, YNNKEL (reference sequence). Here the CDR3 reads CASSPPGGLDGGGQFF. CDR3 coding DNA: TGTGCCAGCAGCCCCCCAGGGGGACTAGACGGGGGAGGGCAGTTCTTC.

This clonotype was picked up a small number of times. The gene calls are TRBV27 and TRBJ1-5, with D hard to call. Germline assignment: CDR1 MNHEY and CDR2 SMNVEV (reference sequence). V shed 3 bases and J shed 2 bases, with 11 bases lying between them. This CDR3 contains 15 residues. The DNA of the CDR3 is TGTGCCAGCAGTTTGGCTGGAATAGGCAATCAGCCCCAGCATTTT. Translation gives CASSLAGIGNQPQHF.

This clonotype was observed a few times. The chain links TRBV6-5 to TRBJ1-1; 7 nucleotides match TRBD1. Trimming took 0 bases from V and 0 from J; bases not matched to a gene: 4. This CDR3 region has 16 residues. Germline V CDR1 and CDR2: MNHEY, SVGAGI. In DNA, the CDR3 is TGTGCCAGCAGTTACTCGTTGACAGGGTTGAACACTGAAGCTTTCTTT. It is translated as CASSYSLTGLNTEAFF.

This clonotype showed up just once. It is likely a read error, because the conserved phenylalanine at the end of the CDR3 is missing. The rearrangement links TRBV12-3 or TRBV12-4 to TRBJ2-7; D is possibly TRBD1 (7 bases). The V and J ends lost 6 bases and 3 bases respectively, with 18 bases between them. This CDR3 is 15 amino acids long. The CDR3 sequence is CASSPGGPGGYEQYI. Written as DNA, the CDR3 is TGTGCCAGCAGCCCTGGGGGGCCAGGGGGCTACGAGCAGTACATC.

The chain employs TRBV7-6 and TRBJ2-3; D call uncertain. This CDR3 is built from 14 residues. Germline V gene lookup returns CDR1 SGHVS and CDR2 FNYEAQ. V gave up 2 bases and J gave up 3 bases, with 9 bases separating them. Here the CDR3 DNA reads TGTGCCAGCAGCTTACGGGCCATAACAGATACGCAGTATTTT. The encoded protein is CASSLRAITDTQYF. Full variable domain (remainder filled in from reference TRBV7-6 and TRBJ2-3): GAGVSQSPRYKVTKRGQDVALRCDPISGHVSLYWYRQALGQGPEFLTYFNYEAQQDKSGLPNDRFSAERPEGSISTLTIQRTEQRDSAMYRCASSLRAITDTQYFGPGTRLTVL.

For the CDR3, the DNA is TGTGCCAGCAATCGAGACGCACCAAGCGGTCAGCCCCAGCATTTT. It codes for CASNRDAPSGQPQHF. The chain links TRBV6-5 to TRBJ1-5; D is uncertain. Germline V CDR1 and CDR2: MNHEY, SVGAGI. Trimming shortened V by 7 bases and J by 6 bases, and 19 bases separated the two germline ends. The CDR3 has 15 residues.

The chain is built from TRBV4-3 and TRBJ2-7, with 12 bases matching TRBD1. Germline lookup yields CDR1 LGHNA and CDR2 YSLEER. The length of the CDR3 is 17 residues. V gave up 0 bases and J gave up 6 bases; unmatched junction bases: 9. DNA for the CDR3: TGCGCCAGCAGCCAAGATAGTAGGGGACAGGGGGCATGCGAGCAGTACTTC. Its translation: CASSQDSRGQGACEQYF.

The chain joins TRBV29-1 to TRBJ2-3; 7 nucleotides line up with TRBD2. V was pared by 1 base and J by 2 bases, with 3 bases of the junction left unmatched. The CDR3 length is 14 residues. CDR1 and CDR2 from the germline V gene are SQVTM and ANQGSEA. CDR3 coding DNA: TGCAGCGTTGAAGGGCGGGAGAACACAGATACGCAGTATTTT. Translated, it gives CSVEGRENTDTQYF.

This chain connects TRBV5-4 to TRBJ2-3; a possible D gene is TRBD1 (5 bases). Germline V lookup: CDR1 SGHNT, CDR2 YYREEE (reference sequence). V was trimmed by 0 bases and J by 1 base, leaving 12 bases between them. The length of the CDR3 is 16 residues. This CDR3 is CASSLEGHHGTDTQYF. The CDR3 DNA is TGTGCCAGCAGCTTGGAGGGGCATCACGGCACAGATACGCAGTATTTT.